The present TCR beta chain was sequenced within a study of metastatic and nonmetastatic thyroid tumors. Study details: Blood and tumor or nodule tissue repertoires from malignant and benign thyroid patients were compared.

No patient had received any treatment before thyroid surgery. TCRdb reanalyzed the PCR reads via MiXCR. The sample records 9,000 to 10,000 clones, about a tenth being singletons. This TCR came from a female donor with papillary thyroid cancer or a benign thyroid nodule (not recorded which). Some clones in this sample may be carry-over from other donors' samples. Sequencing was done on a sample of tumor tissue.

Written as DNA, the CDR3 is TGTGCCACCAGCAGAGAGGCTAGGGATGAGAAACAGTACTTC. It translates to CATSREARDEKQYF. This chain uses TRBV15 with TRBJ2-5; D call uncertain. Trimming cost V 0 bases and J 11 bases, with 16 bases left between them. CDR3 length: 14 amino acids. Germline V gives CDR1 LNHNV, CDR2 YYDKDF (reference sequence). Full variable domain (missing parts from reference TRBV15 and TRBJ2-5): DAMVIQNPRYQVTQFGKPVTLSCSQTLNHNVMYWYQQKSSQAPKLLFHYYDKDFNNEADTPDNFQSRRPNTSFCFLDIRSPGLGDTAMYLCATSREARDEKQYFGPGTRLLVL.